This T cell receptor (beta chain) was found in a study of T cell responses to AZD1222 COVID-19 vaccine. General observations from the study: White British ancestry dominated among donors, who included more females, and clonal diversity was possibly underestimated. Spike-wide vaccine-associated CD4 TCRs dominated at 160-218 and 743-854.

Comment on this clone: Antigen unknown.

The table came from immunoSEQ multiplex PCR; TCRdb's copy has only in-frame clones and leaves some out. The data hold 75,000 to 90,000 clones, with more than 85% observed a single time. The germline V gene encodes CDR1 ENHRY and CDR2 SYGVKD. CDR3 length: 13 amino acids. V lost 5 bases, J lost 1 base, and 6 bases lay in between. The sequence came from an adult in good health. Source: peripheral blood, taken on day 0 of AZD1222 vaccination. The rearrangement joins TRBV10-3 to TRBJ2-1; D gene unclear. CDR3 DNA: TGTGCCATCAGTTCAGGTTCCTACAATGAGCAGTTCTTC. Its protein is CAISSGSYNEQFF.